The 18 T cell receptor beta chains in this list originate from one sample, sequenced in a study of blood T cell repertoires in COVID-19 (dated by TCRdb to 2020 to 2022). The library came from the immunoSEQ multiplex PCR assay. In TCRdb, the immuneACCESS table is reduced to in-frame sequences with V and J assigned. These tables do not hold every clone; where another copy was compared, an unresolved V gene accounts for under half, and the others remain unexplained. The sample table records more than 200,000 clones; approximately 86% of these occur just once. The ten most abundant clones make up around 5% of the sample. The sequencing sample was made of peripheral blood. These receptors were taken from a woman in her fifties or sixties with COVID-19, enrolled during active disease.

The rearrangement uses TRBV7-6 and TRBJ1-1; no clear D gene. CDR1 SGHVS and CDR2 FNYEAQ come from the germline V gene. Trimming cost V 3 bases and J 2 bases, with 7 bases left between them. This CDR3 comprises 13 residues. The CDR3 loop is CASSFAGNTEAFF. The DNA of the CDR3 is TGTGCCAGCAGCTTCGCGGGTAACACTGAAGCTTTCTTT.

The chain recombines TRBV23-1 with TRBJ2-7; D might be TRBD1 (6 bases). TRBV23-1 has ORF status, its function being uncertain. V was cut by 3 bases and J by 2 bases, with 11 bases left in between. CDR3 length: 14 amino acids. As DNA, the CDR3 is TGCGCCAGCAGTCATACCGGGACACCCTACGAGCAGTACTTC. Encoded protein: CASSHTGTPYEQYF.

The chain carries TRBV10-3 and TRBJ1-5; D uncertain. The germline CDR1 and CDR2 sequences are ENHRY and SYGVKD. Trimming pared 6 bases from V and 0 bases from J, leaving 6 bases between. The CDR3 length is 13 residues. For the CDR3, the DNA is TGTGCCATCAGGGGAGGTAGCAATCAGCCCCAGCATTTT. This codes for CAIRGGSNQPQHF.

The rearrangement joins TRBV29-1 to TRBJ2-1; TRBD1 matches 7 bases. CDR1 is SQVTM and CDR2 is ANQGSEA in the germline V gene. The CDR3 contains 13 residues. V shed 6 bases and J 4 bases; nucleotides not matched to a gene: 6. CDR3 in amino acids: CSVLDRAYNEQFF. CDR3 nucleotides: TGCAGCGTCCTTGACAGGGCTTACAATGAGCAGTTCTTC.

The chain recombines TRBV11-3 with TRBJ2-1, with D uncertain. Deletions cut 1 base from V and 10 bases from J, with 11 bases between. The germline V gene encodes CDR1 SGHNT and CDR2 YENEEA. The CDR3 has 13 amino acids. The CDR3 nucleotides read TGTGCCAGCAGCTTAGTATTGCGAGGAGAGCAGTTCTTC. This codes for CASSLVLRGEQFF.

In DNA form, the CDR3 reads TGTGCCAGCAGTCTTTCAGGTCGCTCCTATGGCTACACCTTC. Its protein product is CASSLSGRSYGYTF. This chain uses TRBV5-4 with TRBJ1-2; D is ambiguous. CDR3 length: 14 residues. CDR1 is SGHNT and CDR2 is YYREEE in the germline V gene (reference sequence). The germline V and J ends were trimmed by 5 bases and 4 bases, with 15 bases remaining between them.

This clone was seen a single time. This chain links TRBV28 with TRBJ2-2, with 7 positions matching TRBD2. The CDR3 is 15 residues long. Germline V gene sequence: CDR1 MDHEN, CDR2 SYDVKM. The V gene end was trimmed by 1 base and the J gene end by 7 bases; junction bases not matched to a gene: 6. In DNA, the CDR3 is TGTGCCAGCAGTTTATCCAGCGGGAATCACGGGGAGCTGTTTTTT. Translating it yields CASSLSSGNHGELFF.

The chain carries TRBV24-1 and TRBJ2-1; 7 nucleotides agree with TRBD1. Germline assignment: CDR1 KGHDR and CDR2 SFDVKD. This CDR3 comprises 16 residues. J lost 0 bases, V lost 3 bases, and 4 bases had no gene match. This CDR3 reads CATSDADRDSYNEQFF. The CDR3 region has the DNA TGTGCCACCAGTGATGCTGACAGGGACTCCTACAATGAGCAGTTCTTC.

V and J are TRBV7-2 and TRBJ2-1; TRBD2 matches at 8 bases. V lost 5 bases, J lost 9 bases, and 15 bases stayed unmatched. The CDR3 runs 16 residues. Germline CDR1 reads SGHTA; CDR2 reads FQGNSA. The CDR3 sequence: CASSPSGSGSGGEQFF. The DNA of the CDR3 is TGTGCCAGCAGCCCAAGCGGGAGCGGGTCTGGGGGTGAGCAGTTCTTC.

The V call is TRBV28, the J call TRBJ2-4; no firm D call. Germline CDR1 is MDHEN and CDR2 is SYDVKM. The CDR3 extends over 16 amino acids. Between the trimmed V and J ends, which lost 2 bases and 0 bases, there was a span of 11 bases. The CDR3 DNA follows: TGTGCCAGCAGTTTAAGTGGGCAACTAGCCAAAAACATTCAGTACTTC. As protein: CASSLSGQLAKNIQYF.

The V and J genes are TRBV3-1 (or the pseudogene TRBV3-2) and TRBJ1-6; possibly TRBD1 for D (5 bases). This CDR3 comprises 15 residues. With 1 base removed from V and 5 bases from J, the gap between germline ends came to 9 bases. Germline assignment: CDR1 LGHDT and CDR2 YNNKEL (reference sequence). The CDR3 DNA is TGTGCCAGCAGCCAAGTGCAAGGGGATAATTCACCCCTCCACTTT. Its protein product is CASSQVQGDNSPLHF.

Notes on this clone: The junction differs from germline at one of its ends, possibly a read error. The rearrangement uses TRBV28 and TRBJ1-2, with TRBD1 matching 7 bases. Germline CDR1 reads MDHEN; CDR2 reads SYDVKM. This CDR3 is 15 amino acids long. CDR3 nucleotides: TGCGCCAGCGGAGGGGACAGACGCTCAACTGCCGGCTACACCTTC. Translation gives CASGGDRRSTAGYTF.

The V gene is TRBV3-1 (or the pseudogene TRBV3-2), the J gene TRBJ2-2, with TRBD2 matching over 7 bases. This CDR3 region has 15 residues. The trim removed 1 base at V and 5 bases at J, leaving 4 bases unmatched. CDR1 and CDR2 from the germline V gene are LGHDT and YNNKEL (reference sequence). CDR3 in amino acids: CASSQGGSGTGELFF. The CDR3 DNA reads TGTGCCAGCAGCCAAGGCGGGAGTGGGACCGGGGAGCTGTTTTTT.

This chain uses TRBV27 with TRBJ1-5; 10 bases map to TRBD1. The CDR3 runs 18 residues. The V gene's germline CDR1 is MNHEY and CDR2 SMNVEV (reference sequence). Trimming took 8 bases from V and 0 from J; bases not matched to a gene: 13. CDR3 loop: CASSPRRTGGYSNQPQHF. CDR3 in DNA: TGTGCCAGCTCCCCTCGAAGGACAGGGGGTTATAGCAATCAGCCCCAGCATTTT.

The rearrangement links TRBV19 to TRBJ2-1, with D maybe TRBD2 (5 bases). CDR3 length: 16 amino acids. In germline, CDR1 is LNHDA, CDR2 SQIVND (reference sequence). V was trimmed by 3 bases and J by 5 bases, leaving 17 bases between them. CDR3 in DNA: TGTGCCAGTAGTATCTCTGGCGGGCAACGAAACAATGAGCAGTTCTTC. Translated, it gives CASSISGGQRNNEQFF. Looking up the rest from reference TRBV19 and TRBJ2-1 gives the full variable domain: DGGITQSPKYLFRKEGQNVTLSCEQNLNHDAMYWYRQDPGQGLRLIYYSQIVNDFQKGDIAEGYSVSREKKESFPLTVTSAQKNPTAFYLCASSISGGQRNNEQFFGPGTRLTVL.

This clone showed up just a few times. V and J are TRBV5-8 and TRBJ1-4; 7 bases are a match to TRBD1. The CDR3 covers 14 residues. CDR1 SGHTS and CDR2 YDEGEE come from the germline V gene. Trimming removed 1 base from V and 8 bases from J; junction bases left unmatched: 5. CDR3 coding DNA: TGTGCCAGCAGCTTGTATCAGGGGGAGGAAAAACTGTTTTTT. It is translated as CASSLYQGEEKLFF.

The J gene is TRBJ2-5, the V gene TRBV24-1; TRBD1 agrees at 7 bases. Germline lookup yields CDR1 KGHDR and CDR2 SFDVKD. J was trimmed by 2 bases and V by 4 bases; bases with no gene match: 3. The CDR3 totals 14 residues. CDR3 region: CATSEADRQETQYF. CDR3 sequence (DNA): TGTGCCACCAGTGAGGCGGACAGGCAAGAGACCCAGTACTTC.

The chain couples TRBV9 to TRBJ2-7, with D perhaps matching TRBD2 (6 bases). Deletions cut 0 bases from V and 6 bases from J, with 13 bases between. The CDR3 is 14 amino acids. Germline values: CDR1 SGDLS, CDR2 YYNGEE. The CDR3 spells CASSVVPGRSEQYF. The CDR3 nucleotides are TGTGCCAGCAGCGTAGTCCCGGGGAGGAGCGAGCAGTACTTC.